This T cell receptor (beta chain) was sequenced in a study of shared clonotypes between healthy human individuals. Notes on the study in general: On the whole, naive subsets had larger estimated richness than memory subsets had.

The CDR3 runs to 16 residues. Germline V lookup: CDR1 SGHTA, CDR2 FQGNSA. J was trimmed by 1 base and V by 5 bases; bases with no gene match: 10. In regard to this clone: Its target is unknown.

Adult Caucasians living in Nashville, Tennessee made up all of the donors. Assay: immunoSEQ multiplex PCR; the TCRdb copy retains only in-frame clones and omits some. This table holds roughly 2,300,000 clones, about 90% found once. This rearrangement joins TRBV7-2 to TRBJ1-2; the match to TRBD1 covers 7 bases. The receptor comes from a young man in good health. Some clones in this sample may be carry-over from other donors' samples. Sequences were obtained from naive CD4+ T cells from PBMCs. Documented subset: CD45RA+ positively selected. The CDR3 protein is CASSPYGTGVNYGYTF. Here the CDR3 DNA reads TGTGCCAGCAGCCCTTACGGCACAGGGGTTAACTATGGCTACACCTTC.